Shown below are 17 T cell receptor beta chains from a single sample sequenced in a study of cytomegalovirus exposure and HLA in healthy donors. Vbeta (60) and Jbeta (13) primers were used in the PCR. Some clones are missing from TCRdb's copy, which holds only in-frame ones; the method was immunoSEQ multiplex PCR. Among about 160,000 clones listed, approximately 80% were seen once. Sequencing input: PBMCs. These TCRs come from a boy younger than 10 in good health and CMV-seronegative.

This sequence joins TRBV4-1 and TRBJ2-1; 7 nucleotides align to TRBD1. Trimming removed 2 bases from V and 7 bases from J; junction bases left unmatched: 2. The CDR3 loop spans 13 amino acids. The V gene's germline CDR1 is MGHRA and CDR2 YSYEKL. The CDR3 DNA follows: TGCGCCAGCAGCCAAAGCAGGGGGAATGAGCAGTTCTTC. Encoded protein: CASSQSRGNEQFF.

This clone was detected only once. The chain recombines TRBV18 with TRBJ2-5; 9 nucleotides line up with TRBD1. The trim removed 2 bases at V and 3 bases at J, leaving 4 bases unmatched. Per the germline V gene, CDR1 is KGHSH and CDR2 is LQKENI. CDR3 size: 15 residues. The chain's CDR3 is CASSPGGTGKETQYF. The CDR3 nucleotides are TGTGCCAGCTCACCAGGAGGGACAGGGAAAGAGACCCAGTACTTC.

This clone has only a few counts. The chain employs TRBV19 and TRBJ1-1; 7 nucleotides line up with TRBD1. Germline V gives CDR1 LNHDA, CDR2 SQIVND (reference sequence). Trimming cost V 7 bases and J 1 base; bases outside gene matches: 6. This CDR3 comprises 14 residues. The CDR3 DNA follows: TGTGCCAGTAATTCAGGGGGAGGGAACACTGAAGCTTTCTTT. It translates to CASNSGGGNTEAFF.

The chain is built from TRBV5-1 and TRBJ2-6, with D possibly being TRBD1 (5 bases). Germline-derived CDR1 and CDR2 are SGHRS and YFSETQ. The CDR3 loop spans 17 amino acids. The V end lost 2 bases, the J end lost 1 base, and 13 bases lay between the germline ends. The CDR3 bases are TGCGCCAGCAGCTTCCTTATCAGGGCATCTGGGGCCAACGTCCTGACTTTC. Protein sequence: CASSFLIRASGANVLTF. Together with reference TRBV5-1 and TRBJ2-6, the CDR3 gives the full variable domain: KAGVTQTPRYLIKTRGQQVTLSCSPISGHRSVSWYQQTPGQGLQFLFEYFSETQRNKGNFPGRFSGRQFSNSRSEMNVSTLELGDSALYLCASSFLIRASGANVLTFGAGSRLTVL.

This chain uses TRBV21-1 with TRBJ1-1; whether TRBD1, the table's D call, matches the DNA was not checked. TRBV21-1 is given as a pseudogene. CDR3 length equals 18 residues. This CDR3 is CASSKIPGQRDPNTEAFF. The CDR3 DNA follows: TGTGCCAGCAGCAAAATCCCAGGACAGCGCGACCCGAACACTGAAGCTTTCTTT.

The chain has TRBV6-6 and TRBJ2-1; 7 bases map to TRBD2. Germline V gene data show CDR1 as MNHNY and CDR2 as SVGAGI (reference sequence). The CDR3 has 15 amino acids. V gave up 7 bases and J gave up 10 bases; unmatched junction bases: 16. CDR3 protein: CASTSQDGPSGEQFF. The CDR3 coding sequence is TGTGCCAGCACCTCACAGGACGGGCCTAGCGGCGAGCAGTTCTTC.

The chain recombines TRBV4-1 with TRBJ2-7, with D maybe TRBD2 (6 bases). This CDR3 is built from 13 residues. Germline CDR1 and CDR2: MGHRA and YSYEKL. V was pared by 4 bases and J by 3 bases, with 10 bases between. Here the CDR3 reads CASSLGTLYEQYF. The CDR3 coding sequence is TGCGCCAGCAGCCTCGGGACTCTCTACGAGCAGTACTTC.

The chain carries TRBV15 and TRBJ2-2; possible D gene TRBD1, 6 bases. The CDR3 sequence is 15 residues long. The germline V and J ends were trimmed by 0 bases and 4 bases, with 9 bases remaining between them. The germline V gene has CDR1 LNHNV and CDR2 YYDKDF (reference sequence). The CDR3 coding sequence is TGTGCCACCAGCAGAGATCAACAGGGCACCGGGGAGCTGTTTTTT. The encoded protein is CATSRDQQGTGELFF.

V is TRBV18 and J is TRBJ2-7; D is unclear. Germline V gene sequence: CDR1 KGHSH, CDR2 LQKENI. This CDR3 is 12 amino acids long. The V gene lost 6 bases and the J gene lost 0 bases, with 6 bases spanning the gap. This CDR3 is CASSRSSYEQYF. CDR3 coding DNA: TGTGCCAGCTCGAGGAGCTCCTACGAGCAGTACTTC. Drawing the rest from reference TRBV18 and TRBJ2-7, the complete variable domain is NAGVMQNPRHLVRRRGQEARLRCSPMKGHSHVYWYRQLPEEGLKFMVYLQKENIIDESGMPKERFSAEFPKEGPSILRIQQVVRGDSAAYFCASSRSSYEQYFGPGTRLTVT.

The gene calls are TRBV9 and TRBJ1-1; 10 nucleotides line up with TRBD1. The V gene end was trimmed by 4 bases and the J gene end by 4 bases; junction bases not matched to a gene: 7. Germline values: CDR1 SGDLS, CDR2 YYNGEE. The CDR3 is 15 amino acids. The CDR3 bases are TGTGCCAGCAGCCCATACTGGACAGGGGGCACTGAAGCTTTCTTT. Protein sequence: CASSPYWTGGTEAFF.

The chain has TRBV6-1 and TRBJ1-6; possibly TRBD1 for D (6 bases). The germline V gene encodes CDR1 MNHNS and CDR2 SASEGT. V was trimmed by 2 bases and J by 7 bases, leaving 15 bases between them. The CDR3 covers 16 residues. CDR3 loop: CASSELVQGGNSPLHF. In DNA, the CDR3 is TGTGCCAGCAGTGAACTGGTACAGGGTGGCAATTCACCCCTCCACTTT.

To note about this clone: One junction end disagrees with the germline gene, perhaps due to a read error. The gene calls are TRBV6-5 and TRBJ1-6, with TRBD1 identical over 9 bases. The CDR3 is 16 amino acids. Germline CDR1 is MNHEY and CDR2 is SVGAGI. The CDR3 sequence: CASSYSKGTGNSLLHF. The CDR3 DNA follows: TGTGCCAGCAGTTACTCGAAGGGGACAGGGAATTCACTCCTCCACTTT.

This clone has only a few counts. V and J are TRBV27 and TRBJ2-2, with TRBD2 identical over 7 bases. Germline values: CDR1 MNHEY, CDR2 SMNVEV (reference sequence). V was pared by 9 bases and J by 2 bases, with 12 bases of the junction left unmatched. The CDR3 length is 16 residues. CDR3 bases: TGTGCCAGAGAGACCCCCGGGACTAAAAACACCGGGGAGCTGTTTTTT. Translating gives CARETPGTKNTGELFF.

The chain links TRBV27 to TRBJ2-5; 11 bases match TRBD2. The germline CDR1 and CDR2 sequences are MNHEY and SMNVEV (reference sequence). The CDR3 totals 15 residues. V was pared by 3 bases and J by 5 bases, with 5 bases of the junction left unmatched. The chain's CDR3 is CASSFLAGGQETQYF. CDR3 DNA sequence: TGTGCCAGCAGTTTCCTAGCGGGGGGCCAGGAGACCCAGTACTTC.

The chain employs TRBV7-6 and TRBJ2-2, with 12 bases fitting TRBD2. Germline V gene lookup returns CDR1 SGHVS and CDR2 FNYEAQ. Losses at the gene ends were 5 bases for V and 4 bases for J; bases not matched to a gene: 5. The CDR3 length is 16 residues. In DNA form, the CDR3 reads TGTGCCAGCAGCCAGACTAGCGGGAGTATCACCGGGGAGCTGTTTTTT. Protein sequence: CASSQTSGSITGELFF.

CDR3 region: CASSLSPSGLPGELFF. The CDR3 DNA reads as TGTGCCAGCAGCTTATCTCCTAGCGGGTTGCCCGGGGAGCTGTTTTTT. The chain has TRBV7-9 and TRBJ2-2, with 8 bases lining up with TRBD2. CDR1 SEHNR and CDR2 FQNEAQ come from the germline V gene (reference sequence). V gave up 2 bases and J gave up 6 bases; unmatched junction bases: 8. The length of the CDR3 is 16 residues.

The chain links TRBV4-1 to TRBJ2-7; TRBD1 matches 9 bases. Trimming cost V 3 bases and J 4 bases; bases outside gene matches: 13. Germline CDR1 reads MGHRA; CDR2 reads YSYEKL. The CDR3 is 17 amino acids. CDR3 in amino acids: CASSQRPRDRVLYEQYF. As DNA, the CDR3 is TGCGCCAGCAGCCAGAGACCCCGGGACAGGGTTTTGTACGAGCAGTACTTC.